This T cell receptor beta chain was found in a study of blood T cell repertoires in COVID-19. About the research overall: T cells, B-cell-depleted T cells, or PBMCs supplied cDNA or gDNA.

The CDR3 has 18 amino acids. The V and J ends lost 2 bases and 4 bases, in that order; junction bases with no gene match: 6. CDR1 is MNHEY and CDR2 is SMNVEV in the germline V gene (reference sequence). The authors' processing: Amplification of reference gene primers provided the estimated nucleated cell counts. Profiling relied on immunoSEQ multiplex PCR, and the TCRdb table lists in-frame clones only, not all of them. V and J calls plus clone size are reproduced from that table; the DNA served to infer D and trimming. This table has some 180,000 clones, about 90% appearing once. V is TRBV27 and J is TRBJ2-2; 14 bases line up with TRBD2. This TCR derives from a man in his fifties with acute or convalescent COVID-19. Source material: peripheral blood. This CDR3 reads CASSLQKTSGRVTGELFF. In DNA, the CDR3 is TGTGCCAGCAGTTTACAAAAGACTAGCGGGAGGGTCACCGGGGAGCTGTTTTTT.